This T cell receptor (beta chain) was captured in a study of cytomegalovirus exposure and HLA in healthy donors. PCR employed 60 Vbeta and 13 Jbeta primers. Method: immunoSEQ multiplex PCR; TCRdb's copy keeps in-frame clones and lacks some. The sample includes more than 100,000 clones, roughly 80% seen only once; the top ten take 3.3%. Deletions cut 5 bases from V and 5 bases from J, with 13 bases between. This CDR3 region has 13 residues. The V gene's germline CDR1 is SGHVS and CDR2 FNYEAQ. This clonotype originated in a woman aged 25 to 39 in good health and CMV-seropositive. The gene calls are TRBV7-6 and TRBJ2-7; perhaps TRBD1 as D (7 bases). Sequencing was done on a sample of PBMCs. This CDR3 reads CASSMQGGHEQYF. CDR3 coding DNA: TGTGCCAGCAGCATGCAGGGGGGACACGAGCAGTACTTC.